This TCR beta chain is from a study of CD8 T cells in Susac syndrome. General study results and limits: As the study acknowledged, the number of individuals who were part of its TCR sequencing and HLA analysis was relatively small.

It was negative isolation that provided the CD8+ and CD4+ T cells, whereas TEMRA cells were enriched by FACS. RNA amounts of roughly 0.5 to 1 ug underwent reverse transcription with random hexamers. By means of immunoSEQ multiplex PCR, TCR beta CDR3 spanning 54 Vbeta and 13 Jbeta underwent amplification. TCRdb itself ran the immunoSEQ multiplex PCR reads through MiXCR, one entry per CDR3 protein. The sample includes 75,000 to 100,000 distinct CDR3 sequences, approximately 94% of them seen just once. Points on this clonotype: Antigen unknown.

CDR3 length: 14 amino acids. CDR1 and CDR2 (germline): MDHEN, SYDVKM. V was pared by 6 bases and J by 3 bases, with 14 bases between. Sequencing was performed on CD8+ T cells from PBMCs. This receptor was obtained from a human donor in good health. The J gene is TRBJ1-1, the V gene TRBV28; no reliable D call. CDR3 sequence reads: CASSPGARHTEAFF. The CDR3 nucleotides read TGTGCCAGCAGCCCCGGAGCGAGGCACACTGAAGCTTTCTTT. The full variable domain, with the rest looked up from reference TRBV28 and TRBJ1-1, is DVKVTQSSRYLVKRTGEKVFLECVQDMDHENMFWYRQDPGLGLRLIYFSYDVKMKEKGDIPEGYSVSREKKERFSLILESASTNQTSMYLCASSPGARHTEAFFGQGTRLTVV.